The clone carrying this T cell receptor (beta chain) was seen a handful of times. This entry comes from a study of regulatory T cells in long-lasting Graves disease. TCR beta libraries were built with iRepertoire HTBI primers and Arm-PCR of CDR3 regions. TCRdb re-analysed the multiplex PCR reads in MiXCR, keeping a single row per CDR3 protein. The table shows approximately 400,000 distinct CDR3 sequences, with 15% occurring only once. Time point indicated: newly diagnosed GD, antithyroid drugs for less than 3 months. PBMCs provided the RNA from which the TCR library was made. Graves' disease diagnoses followed American Thyroid Association guidelines. The CDR3 length is 18 residues. The germline V and J ends were trimmed by 0 bases and 0 bases, with 14 bases remaining between them. Looked up from germline, CDR1 is MGHRA and CDR2 is YSYEKL. The sample was also reused in another study, on T cells in Graves' hyperthyroidism and ophthalmopathy.

This clonotype was sampled from a woman aged 25 to 39 with Graves disease. The source material was peripheral blood mononuclear cells (PBMCs), sampled at new diagnosis, from a patient treated with antithyroid drugs. V and J are TRBV4-1 and TRBJ1-4; D is possibly TRBD1 (5 bases). CDR3 protein: CASSQDAGPLATNEKLFF. CDR3 bases: TGCGCCAGCAGCCAAGATGCGGGACCACTAGCAACTAATGAAAAACTGTTTTTT.